This passage covers 5 T cell receptor beta chains from one sample sequenced in a study of T cell changes during pregnancy in multiple sclerosis. Using immunoSEQ multiplex PCR, the repertoire was profiled, and TCRdb retains in-frame clones only, with some absent. The sample contains tens of thousands of clones, approximately 90% of which appear only once. The sequenced sample was peripheral blood, obtained before pregnancy. These receptors were collected from a female donor with multiple sclerosis, enrolled in a pregnancy study.

The J gene is TRBJ1-5, the V gene TRBV5-3, with D hard to call. TRBV5-3 is given ORF status, its function remaining uncertain. The V gene lost 0 bases and the J gene lost 4 bases, with 11 bases spanning the gap. The CDR3 runs 15 residues. Here the CDR3 DNA reads TGTGCCAGAAGCTTGGAGGTGAGAGGTAATCAGCCCCAGCATTTT. It is translated as CARSLEVRGNQPQHF.

In nucleotides, the CDR3 is TGTGCCAGCTCACCGTCAGTACCGGGACAGGGGAACATGCCCCAGCATTTT. This encodes CASSPSVPGQGNMPQHF. The rearrangement uses TRBV18 and TRBJ1-5; TRBD1 matches at 10 bases. CDR1 is KGHSH, CDR2 LQKENI, per germline. V trimming: 3 bases; J trimming: 9 bases; junction bases outside the gene matches: 14. The CDR3 has 17 residues.

This clone was counted once. The chain uses TRBV5-4 and TRBJ1-2, with D hard to call. With 1 base removed from V and 3 bases from J, the gap between germline ends came to 4 bases. This CDR3 comprises 12 residues. Germline-derived CDR1 and CDR2 are SGHNT and YYREEE (reference sequence). The CDR3, as DNA: TGTGCCAGCAGCTTGCCTGACTATGGCTACACCTTC. Protein sequence: CASSLPDYGYTF.

V usage is TRBV30 and J usage is TRBJ2-7; TRBD1 matches at 7 bases. V shed 4 bases and J 3 bases; nucleotides not matched to a gene: 12. Germline CDR1 GTSNPN, CDR2 SVGIG (reference sequence). This CDR3 contains 15 residues. Written as DNA, the CDR3 is TGTGCCTGGACCCTTGGGACAGTAAACCTCTACGAGCAGTACTTC. Protein product: CAWTLGTVNLYEQYF.

The V gene is TRBV4-3, the J gene TRBJ1-1; possibly TRBD1 for D (5 bases). This CDR3 is 15 amino acids long. V gave up 1 base and J gave up 3 bases, with 12 bases separating them. The V gene's germline CDR1 is LGHNA and CDR2 YSLEER. The CDR3 reads CASSQVPGMDTEAFF. The CDR3 nucleotides read TGCGCCAGCAGCCAAGTACCAGGGATGGACACTGAAGCTTTCTTT.